This TCR beta chain was recorded in a study of beta chain features in type 1 diabetes. Whole-study results and caveats: Naive, central memory and regulatory TCRB repertoires appeared more similar among patients than healthy donors. Across all four CD4+ subsets, people with type 1 diabetes showed modestly shorter TCRB CDR3s.

The entirety of the isolated RNA underwent reverse transcription, so expressed TCRB transcripts were sequenced. Clones were sequenced by immunoSEQ multiplex PCR, and TCRdb holds only the in-frame ones, with some missing. The sample includes tens of thousands of clones, approximately 47% seen only once; the top ten take roughly 0.7%. With regard to this clone: The target antigen is unknown.

This CDR3 comprises 16 residues. Germline V CDR1 and CDR2: SGHNT, YENEEA. Trimming pared 0 bases from V and 5 bases from J, leaving 15 bases between. Sequenced sample: central memory CD4+ T cells from blood. This chain joins TRBV11-3 and TRBJ2-3, with D tentatively TRBD1 (6 bases). The source of this sequence is a man aged 30-40 years with type 1 diabetes. CDR3 protein: CASSLDQGPGLDTQYF. The CDR3 nucleotides are TGTGCCAGCAGCTTAGATCAGGGGCCCGGTTTAGATACGCAGTATTTT.